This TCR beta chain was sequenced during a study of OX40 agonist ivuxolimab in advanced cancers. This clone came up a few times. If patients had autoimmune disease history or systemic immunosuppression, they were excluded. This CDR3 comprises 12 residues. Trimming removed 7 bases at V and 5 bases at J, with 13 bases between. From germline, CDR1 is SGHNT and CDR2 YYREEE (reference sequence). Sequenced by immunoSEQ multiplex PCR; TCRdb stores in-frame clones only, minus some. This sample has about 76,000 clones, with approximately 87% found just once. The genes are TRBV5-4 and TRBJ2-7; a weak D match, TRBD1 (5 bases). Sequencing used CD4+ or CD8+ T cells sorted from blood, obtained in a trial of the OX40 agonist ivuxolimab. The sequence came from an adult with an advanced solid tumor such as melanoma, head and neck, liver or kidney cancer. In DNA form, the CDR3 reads TGTGCCAGCGGGCAGGGTCCCAACGAGCAGTACTTC. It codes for CASGQGPNEQYF.